This T cell receptor (beta chain) was sequenced during a study of T cell changes during pregnancy in multiple sclerosis. Sequencing was performed with immunoSEQ multiplex PCR; in TCRdb, only in-frame clones are kept and a portion is missing. The table records 30,000 to 40,000 clones, less than 95% of them present only once. The CDR3 extends over 15 amino acids. Trimming left V 5 bases short and J 4 bases short, with 18 bases between. CDR1 is MDHEN, CDR2 SYDVKM, per germline. Sequenced material: CD4+ T cells from peripheral blood mononuclear cells, taken in the second trimester of pregnancy. The TCR comes from a female donor with multiple sclerosis, enrolled in a pregnancy study. The rearrangement uses TRBV28 and TRBJ2-7, with D tentatively TRBD2 (7 bases). CDR3 DNA sequence: TGTGCCAGCAGTCCCGCCGGGGGGCGGGCGTACGAGCAGTACTTC. This sequence encodes CASSPAGGRAYEQYF.